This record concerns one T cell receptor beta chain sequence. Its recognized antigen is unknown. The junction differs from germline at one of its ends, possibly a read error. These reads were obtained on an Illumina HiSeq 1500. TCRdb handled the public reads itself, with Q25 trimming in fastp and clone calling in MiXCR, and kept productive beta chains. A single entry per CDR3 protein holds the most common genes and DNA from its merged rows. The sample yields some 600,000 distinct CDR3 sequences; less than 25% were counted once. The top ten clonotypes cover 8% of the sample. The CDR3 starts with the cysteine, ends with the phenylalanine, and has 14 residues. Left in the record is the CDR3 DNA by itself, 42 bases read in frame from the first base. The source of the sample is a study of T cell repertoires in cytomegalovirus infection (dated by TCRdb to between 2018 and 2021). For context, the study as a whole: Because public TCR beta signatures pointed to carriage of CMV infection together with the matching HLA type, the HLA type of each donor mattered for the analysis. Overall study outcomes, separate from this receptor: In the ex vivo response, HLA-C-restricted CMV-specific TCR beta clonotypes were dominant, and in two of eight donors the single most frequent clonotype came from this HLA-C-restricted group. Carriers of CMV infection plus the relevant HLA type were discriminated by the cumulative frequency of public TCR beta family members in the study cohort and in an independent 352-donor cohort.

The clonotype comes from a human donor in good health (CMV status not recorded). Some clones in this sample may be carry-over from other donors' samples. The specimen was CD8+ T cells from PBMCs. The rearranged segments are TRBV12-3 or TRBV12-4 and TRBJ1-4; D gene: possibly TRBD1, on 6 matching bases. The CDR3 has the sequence CVSRMIQGYEKLFF. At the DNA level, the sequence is TGTGTCAGCAGAATGATCCAGGGGTATGAAAAACTGTTTTTT.